This TCR beta chain was obtained from a study of blood T cell repertoires in COVID-19. Using immunoSEQ multiplex PCR, the repertoire was profiled, and TCRdb retains in-frame clones only, with some absent. The sample holds about 100,000 clones, about 90% seen once. Sequenced material: peripheral blood. The receptor's source is a man between 18 and 35 years old with acute or convalescent COVID-19.

The CDR3 region is CASSLDQNNYGYTF. As DNA, the CDR3 is TGCGCCAGCAGCTTGGATCAGAATAACTATGGCTACACCTTC. This chain uses TRBV5-1 with TRBJ1-2; D is ambiguous. The CDR3 extends over 14 amino acids. Germline V CDR1 and CDR2: SGHRS, YFSETQ. Trimming pared 0 bases from V and 1 base from J, leaving 7 bases between.